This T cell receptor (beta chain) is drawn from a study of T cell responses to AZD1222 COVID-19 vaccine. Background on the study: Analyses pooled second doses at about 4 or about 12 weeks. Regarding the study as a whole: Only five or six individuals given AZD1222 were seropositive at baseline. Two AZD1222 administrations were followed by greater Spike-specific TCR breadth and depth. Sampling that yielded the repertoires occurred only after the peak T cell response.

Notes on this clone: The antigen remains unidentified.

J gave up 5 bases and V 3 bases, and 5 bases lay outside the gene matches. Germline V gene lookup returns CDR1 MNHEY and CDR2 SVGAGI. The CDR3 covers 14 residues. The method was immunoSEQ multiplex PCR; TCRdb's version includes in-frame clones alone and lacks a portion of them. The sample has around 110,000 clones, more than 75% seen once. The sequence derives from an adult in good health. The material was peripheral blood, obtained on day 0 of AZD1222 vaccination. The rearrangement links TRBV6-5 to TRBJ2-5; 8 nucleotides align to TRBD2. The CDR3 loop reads CASSYYSGKETQYF. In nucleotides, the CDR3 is TGTGCCAGCAGTTATTATAGCGGGAAGGAGACCCAGTACTTC.